This TCR beta chain stems from a study of cytomegalovirus exposure and HLA in healthy donors. The PCR employed 60 Vbeta primers together with 13 Jbeta primers. Using immunoSEQ multiplex PCR, the repertoire was profiled, and TCRdb retains in-frame clones only, with some absent. The sample shows 90,000 to 120,000 clones, 82% of them seen only once. J lost 5 bases, V lost 5 bases, and 8 bases had no gene match. The CDR3 is 14 amino acids. CDR1 is MNHNS and CDR2 is SASEGT in the germline V gene. The clonotype originates from a man younger than 40 in good health and CMV-seropositive. The sequenced sample consisted of PBMCs. The J gene is TRBJ1-1, the V gene TRBV6-1, with 7 nucleotides matching TRBD1. The CDR3 loop reads CASSIAGGRTEAFF. The CDR3 region has the DNA TGTGCCAGCAGTATAGCAGGGGGAAGGACTGAAGCTTTCTTT.